The 17 T cell receptor beta chains below all came from one sample that was sequenced in a study of OX40 agonist ivuxolimab in advanced cancers. Receptor amplification or capture employed the immunoSEQ multiplex PCR assay. TCRdb took this table from immuneACCESS and kept in-frame rearrangements with V and J called. Such tables lack part of the clones; where checked against another copy, unresolved V genes explain under half of the gap, and the rest is unexplained. The sample table holds approximately 70,000 clones, of which more than 65% were seen once. The ten largest make up roughly 5% of the sample. The source was CD4+ or CD8+ T cells sorted from blood, collected in a trial of the OX40 agonist ivuxolimab. These receptors were obtained from an adult with an advanced solid tumor such as melanoma, head and neck, liver or kidney cancer.

The chain couples TRBV11-2 to TRBJ1-1; a weak D match, TRBD1 (5 bases). The CDR3 contains 15 residues. V gave up 6 bases and J gave up 7 bases, with 21 bases separating them. Germline CDR1 is SGHAT and CDR2 is FQNNGV. The CDR3 nucleotides are TGTGCCAGCAGTCAAGAGGGTAGGGGCCAGTTTGAAGCTTTCTTT. Translation: CASSQEGRGQFEAFF.

CDR3 amino acids: CASSLFTGGETQYF. CDR3 in DNA: TGCGCCAGCAGCTTGTTCACGGGGGGAGAGACCCAGTACTTC. This chain connects TRBV5-1 to TRBJ2-5; 7 bases align to TRBD2. This CDR3 is 14 amino acids long. Looked up from germline, CDR1 is SGHRS and CDR2 is YFSETQ. Trimming at V came to 1 base and at J to 4 bases, leaving 4 bases not matched to a gene.

The V gene is TRBV7-2, the J gene TRBJ2-4; 8 nucleotides align to TRBD2. V lost 0 bases, J lost 5 bases, and 3 bases stayed unmatched. Germline CDR1 reads SGHTA; CDR2 reads FQGNSA. The CDR3 length is 15 residues. The CDR3 here is CASSLAVGLENIQYF. The CDR3 DNA reads TGTGCCAGCAGCTTAGCGGTGGGACTAGAAAACATTCAGTACTTC.

The chain links TRBV7-6 to TRBJ2-2; TRBD2 agrees at 9 bases. CDR1 is SGHVS and CDR2 is FNYEAQ in the germline V gene. The CDR3 extends over 15 amino acids. Trimming removed 4 bases from V and 7 bases from J; junction bases left unmatched: 7. As DNA, the CDR3 is TGTGCCAGCAGCTCACCTAGCGGGGTTAGCGGGGAGCTGTTTTTT. Its translation is CASSSPSGVSGELFF.

This chain joins TRBV28 and TRBJ2-7; a possible D gene is TRBD1 (6 bases). This CDR3 has 13 amino acids. V shed 7 bases and J shed 0 bases, with 10 bases lying between them. The germline V gene has CDR1 MDHEN and CDR2 SYDVKM. CDR3 region: CASKGQFSYEQYF. As DNA, the CDR3 is TGTGCCAGCAAAGGACAGTTCTCCTACGAGCAGTACTTC.

This chain links TRBV11-1 with TRBJ1-6, with 8 nucleotides matching TRBD1. The CDR3 spans 15 residues. The germline gives CDR1 SGHAT, CDR2 FQDESV (reference sequence). The ends lost 4 bases at V and 9 bases at J; junction bases unmatched: 8. The CDR3 spells CASSSERTGFSPLHF. In DNA form, the CDR3 reads TGTGCCAGCAGCTCCGAACGGACAGGGTTTTCACCCCTCCACTTT.

The chain is built from TRBV30 and TRBJ1-4, with 7 bases aligning to TRBD1. The CDR3 sequence is 16 residues long. Looked up from germline, CDR1 is GTSNPN and CDR2 is SVGIG (reference sequence). The V segment lost 1 base and the J segment 8 bases; nucleotides outside the gene matches: 13. In DNA form, the CDR3 reads TGTGCCTGGAGTGCCGACCAGGGGGGGAAGGGGGAAAAACTGTTTTTT. Its protein is CAWSADQGGKGEKLFF. The full variable domain, in which reference TRBV30 and TRBJ1-4 provide the parts outside the CDR3, is SQTIHQWPATLVQPVGSPLSLECTVEGTSNPNLYWYRQAAGRGLQLLFYSVGIGQISSEVPQNLSASRPQDRQFILSSKKLLLSDSGFYLCAWSADQGGKGEKLFFGSGTQLSVL.

In this sample, this clone turned up once. The chain couples TRBV2 to TRBJ2-1, with 9 bases matching TRBD1. There are 15 residues in the CDR3. Trimming at V came to 4 bases and at J to 3 bases, leaving 4 bases not matched to a gene. CDR1 is SNHLY and CDR2 is FYNNEI in the germline V gene. The CDR3 is CASSGTGALYNEQFF. For the CDR3, the DNA is TGTGCCAGCAGTGGGACAGGGGCCCTCTACAATGAGCAGTTCTTC. The full variable domain, rest sourced from reference TRBV2 and TRBJ2-1, is EPEVTQTPSHQVTQMGQEVILRCVPISNHLYFYWYRQILGQKVEFLVSFYNNEISEKSEIFDDQFSVERPDGSNFTLKIRSTKLEDSAMYFCASSGTGALYNEQFFGPGTRLTVL.

The chain uses TRBV5-1 and TRBJ1-1; a possible D gene is TRBD1 (5 bases). CDR1 is SGHRS and CDR2 is YFSETQ in the germline V gene. The V gene lost 3 bases and the J gene lost 7 bases, with 13 bases spanning the gap. The CDR3 spans 13 residues. The CDR3 reads CASSSGGGIEAFF. The CDR3 DNA reads TGCGCCAGCAGCTCGGGTGGGGGGATTGAAGCTTTCTTT.

This clone was counted ten times or more. The chain is built from TRBV9 and TRBJ2-7; D perhaps matches TRBD1 (6 bases). Germline lookup yields CDR1 SGDLS and CDR2 YYNGEE. The V and J ends lost 0 bases and 7 bases respectively, with 11 bases between them. This CDR3 has 13 amino acids. CDR3 in DNA: TGTGCCAGCAGCGTAGACCCAACAGGGGAGCAGTACGTC. It specifies CASSVDPTGEQYV.

V usage is TRBV28 and J usage is TRBJ1-1; 12 positions match TRBD1. J was trimmed by 1 base and V by 4 bases; bases with no gene match: 7. Germline V gene data show CDR1 as MDHEN and CDR2 as SYDVKM. This CDR3 comprises 17 residues. In DNA, the CDR3 is TGTGCCAGCAGTTCGGGAGGGACAGGGGGCAGGAACACTGAAGCTTTCTTT. Protein sequence: CASSSGGTGGRNTEAFF.

J is TRBJ1-1 and V is TRBV4-3, with TRBD1 matching 7 bases. The CDR3 sequence is 15 residues long. V lost 3 bases and J lost 10; bases outside the gene matches: 14. The germline gives CDR1 LGHNA, CDR2 YSLEER. In nucleotides, the CDR3 is TGCGCCAGCAGCCACGATGACAGGGACATCCACGGAGCTTTCTTT. Translated, it gives CASSHDDRDIHGAFF.

This chain joins TRBV4-2 and TRBJ1-6; D gene uncertain. Deletions cut 5 bases from V and 8 bases from J, with 16 bases between. Germline CDR1 reads LGHNA; CDR2 reads YNFKEQ. The CDR3 is made up of 15 amino acids. CDR3 nucleotide sequence: TGTGCCAGCAGCTTGTCGGGCAGGAGCTATTCACCCCTCCACTTT. Amino acid sequence: CASSLSGRSYSPLHF.

The chain carries TRBV6-1 and TRBJ2-7; 7 bases align to TRBD1. V was pared by 6 bases and J by 1 base, with 6 bases of the junction left unmatched. CDR1 and CDR2 (germline): MNHNS, SASEGT. This CDR3 is built from 14 residues. CDR3 residues: CASSDRVGSYEQYV. CDR3 DNA sequence: TGTGCCAGCAGCGACAGGGTGGGTTCCTACGAGCAGTACGTC.

The CDR3 DNA follows: TGTGCCAGCGCCTCAGGGAACAATCAGCCCCAGCATTTT. Protein: CASASGNNQPQHF. The rearrangement links TRBV28 to TRBJ1-5; D is perhaps TRBD1 (5 bases). The CDR3 length is 13 residues. Trimming took off 8 bases at V and 3 bases at J, with 11 bases between the two ends. The V gene's germline CDR1 is MDHEN and CDR2 SYDVKM.

This chain uses TRBV28 with TRBJ2-3; D is uncertain. The V end lost 3 bases, the J end lost 2 bases, and 12 bases lay between the germline ends. The CDR3 runs 15 residues. Germline CDR1 is MDHEN and CDR2 is SYDVKM. CDR3 in DNA: TGTGCCAGCAGTTTGAGCGTCGACCCCACAGATACGCAGTATTTT. Encoded protein: CASSLSVDPTDTQYF.

The CDR3 reads CASSLFPGPYEQYV. CDR3 in DNA: TGTGCCAGCAGCTTATTCCCGGGTCCCTACGAGCAGTACGTC. V and J are TRBV7-9 and TRBJ2-7; D is unresolved. The CDR3 is 14 amino acids. CDR1 is SEHNR and CDR2 is FQNEAQ in the germline V gene (reference sequence). Trimming pared 2 bases from V and 2 bases from J, leaving 10 bases between.